Presented here are 8 T cell receptor beta chains from one specimen sequenced in a study of blood T cell repertoires in COVID-19. TCRdb's table, derived via immunoSEQ multiplex PCR, lists solely in-frame clones and lacks some. Seen here are about 59,000 clones, about 70% observed once, and the top ten hold more than 11%. Sequencing was done on a sample of peripheral blood. The receptor source for this set is a woman aged 70-85 years with acute or convalescent COVID-19.

The chain employs TRBV2 and TRBJ2-3; no firm D call. Germline V gene data show CDR1 as SNHLY and CDR2 as FYNNEI. Trimming stripped 2 bases from V and 6 bases from J, with 6 bases between. The CDR3 totals 12 residues. CDR3: CASSETMDTQYF. CDR3 in DNA: TGTGCCAGCAGTGAAACAATGGATACGCAGTATTTT.

The rearrangement uses TRBV3-1 (or the pseudogene TRBV3-2) and TRBJ1-6, with D possibly matching TRBD1 (5 bases). V was trimmed by 2 bases and J by 10 bases, leaving 15 bases between them. Germline V CDR1 and CDR2: LGHDT, YNNKEL (reference sequence). The CDR3 spans 15 residues. The CDR3 nucleotides are TGTGCCAGCAGCCAAACCGGGACTCCCTCCTCACCCCTCCACTTT. This encodes CASSQTGTPSSPLHF.

V is TRBV5-4 and J is TRBJ1-1; TRBD1 is a possible D gene (5 bases). The CDR3 covers 15 residues. Trimming left V 3 bases short and J 0 bases short, with 12 bases between. Germline CDR1 reads SGHNT; CDR2 reads YYREEE (reference sequence). Written as DNA, the CDR3 is TGTGCCAGCAGCTGGGGCAGGCTCATGAACACTGAAGCTTTCTTT. This translates into CASSWGRLMNTEAFF.

CDR3 coding DNA: TGTGCCAGCAGTTACGCAGGACAGAGCAATCAGCCCCAGCATTTT. Protein sequence: CASSYAGQSNQPQHF. This chain links TRBV6-5 with TRBJ1-5, with TRBD1 as a possible D gene (6 bases). Trimming removed 2 bases from V and 1 base from J, with 9 bases in between. Germline V CDR1 and CDR2: MNHEY, SVGAGI. The CDR3 runs 15 residues.

This clone was seen more than once but under ten times. This chain links TRBV5-1 with TRBJ2-1; 12 bases map to TRBD1. The germline V gene has CDR1 SGHRS and CDR2 YFSETQ. The CDR3 is 18 amino acids. J lost 6 bases, V lost 3 bases, and 13 bases had no gene match. The CDR3 protein is CASSSLGGGTGGLNEQFF. The CDR3 nucleotides are TGCGCCAGCAGCTCCTTAGGGGGCGGGACAGGGGGCCTCAATGAGCAGTTCTTC.

V gene TRBV5-6 combines with J gene TRBJ2-1; perhaps TRBD2 as D (5 bases). Trimming removed 2 bases from V and 6 bases from J, with 9 bases in between. The CDR3 extends over 13 amino acids. The germline V gene encodes CDR1 SGHDT and CDR2 YYEEEE. The CDR3 protein is CASSFYGVNEQFF. CDR3 bases: TGTGCCAGCAGCTTTTACGGGGTCAATGAGCAGTTCTTC.

The chain links TRBV7-9 to TRBJ2-1, with 7 positions matching TRBD2. Trimming removed 4 bases from V and 7 bases from J; junction bases left unmatched: 7. CDR3 length: 14 residues. Per the germline V gene, CDR1 is SEHNR and CDR2 is FQNEAQ (reference sequence). CDR3 amino acids: CASSSFAGENEQFF. As DNA, the CDR3 is TGTGCCAGCAGCTCCTTTGCGGGGGAGAATGAGCAGTTCTTC.

This clone was observed a single time. V and J are TRBV19 and TRBJ1-6; 9 positions match TRBD1. V lost 3 bases to trimming and J lost 9 bases; unmatched junction nucleotides: 6. The CDR3 extends over 15 amino acids. Germline V gene lookup returns CDR1 LNHDA and CDR2 SQIVND (reference sequence). This chain's CDR3 is CASSMGQGEASPLHF. CDR3 coding DNA: TGTGCCAGTAGTATGGGACAGGGAGAGGCTTCACCCCTCCACTTT.